This T cell receptor beta chain derives from a study of blood T cells in healthy people across ages. The overall study: About one barcoded beta molecule per two T cells was the capture yield of template switching. Study results and caveats: A greater number of naive CD4+ cells and higher diversity distinguished long-lived donors from aged donors.

CDR3 length equals 13 residues. Germline V lookup: CDR1 DFQATT, CDR2 SNEGSKA (reference sequence). Remarks on this clonotype: What it binds is unknown.

It was with a sample-barcoded 5' primer and a J-beta primer mix that a second PCR of roughly 7 to 12 cycles was run. Paired-end reads containing CDR3 totaled no fewer than 3 million for each sample. One entry per CDR3 protein results from TCRdb running MiXCR on the 5' RACE reads. The sample carries around 690,000 distinct CDR3 sequences, under 70% recorded once. The TCR sequence derives from a man aged 55 to 70 in good health. The genes are TRBV20-1 and TRBJ2-5; TRBD2 matches 7 bases. The sample comprised blood. CDR3 in DNA: TGCAGCTCAAGCGGGGTCGTCCAAGAGACCCAGTACTTC. Amino acids: CSSSGVVQETQYF.